These 8 T cell receptor beta chains originate from one sample sequenced in a study of cytomegalovirus exposure and HLA in healthy donors. Primers: 60 Vbeta forward and 13 Jbeta reverse. TCRdb's table, derived via immunoSEQ multiplex PCR, lists solely in-frame clones and lacks some. The sample has under 200,000 clones; around 87% are singletons. The material sequenced was PBMCs. Source of these receptors: a boy aged 2 to 10 in good health and CMV-seronegative.

This clone was detected once. V and J are TRBV29-1 and TRBJ2-5; 9 nucleotides match TRBD2. The CDR3 extends over 15 amino acids. Germline-derived CDR1 and CDR2 are SQVTM and ANQGSEA. Trimming removed 5 bases from V and 5 bases from J; junction bases left unmatched: 12. The CDR3 loop reads CSVLGRREGSETQYF. In nucleotides, the CDR3 is TGCAGCGTTCTAGGTCGGCGGGAGGGTTCGGAGACCCAGTACTTC.

In its sample, this clone was seen a few times. The V and J genes are TRBV5-6 and TRBJ2-2, with D possibly matching TRBD1 (6 bases). The length of the CDR3 is 14 residues. Germline lookup yields CDR1 SGHDT and CDR2 YYEEEE. V gave up 4 bases and J gave up 5 bases, with 12 bases separating them. CDR3 amino acids: CASSAGTLTGELFF. The CDR3 DNA is TGTGCCAGCAGCGCCGGGACACTTACCGGGGAGCTGTTTTTT.

This chain connects TRBV9 to TRBJ2-3; possibly TRBD1 for D (5 bases). This CDR3 is 17 amino acids long. Germline assignment: CDR1 SGDLS and CDR2 YYNGEE. Trimming pared 0 bases from V and 0 bases from J, leaving 14 bases between. The CDR3 protein is CASSVGRGATSTDTQYF. Written as DNA, the CDR3 is TGTGCCAGCAGCGTAGGTAGGGGCGCCACTAGCACAGATACGCAGTATTTT.

The chain recombines TRBV2 with TRBJ1-6; perhaps TRBD1 as D (5 bases). CDR1 is SNHLY, CDR2 FYNNEI, per germline. V lost 6 bases to trimming and J lost 3 bases, with 9 bases between them. The CDR3 sequence is 14 residues long. CDR3 in DNA: TGTGCCAGCAGATTCGACAGCTATAATTCACCCCTCCACTTT. Protein product: CASRFDSYNSPLHF.

The rearrangement uses TRBV7-7 and TRBJ2-2; D may be TRBD2 (6 bases). There are 17 residues in the CDR3. CDR1 SSHAT and CDR2 FNYEAQ come from the germline V gene (reference sequence). The V and J ends lost 1 base and 5 bases respectively, with 17 bases between them. CDR3 bases: TGTGCCAGCAGCTTAGAGCCCCTAGGTGGGGGGACCGGGGAGCTGTTTTTT. It yields the protein CASSLEPLGGGTGELFF.

The rearrangement links TRBV19 to TRBJ2-5; 7 positions agree with TRBD2. The CDR3 sequence is 16 residues long. Losses at the gene ends were 3 bases for V and 2 bases for J; bases not matched to a gene: 9. Per germline, CDR1 LNHDA and CDR2 SQIVND (reference sequence). CDR3 loop: CASSIRDYSTQETQYF. As DNA, the CDR3 is TGTGCCAGTAGTATCAGGGACTATTCGACACAAGAGACCCAGTACTTC.

The genes are TRBV7-4 and TRBJ2-7; D gene uncertain. Trimming shortened V by 1 base and J by 7 bases, and 35 bases separated the two germline ends. The CDR3 runs 21 residues. Germline loops: CDR1 SGHVT, CDR2 SQSDAQ. CDR3 sequence: CASSLDRRCSTPSLFFWEQYF. The CDR3 region has the DNA TGTGCCAGCAGCTTAGACAGACGGTGTTCTACCCCCTCCCTTTTTTTTTGGGAGCAGTACTTC.

The rearrangement links TRBV6-5 to TRBJ2-7, with 8 bases that match TRBD2. The V gene's germline CDR1 is MNHEY and CDR2 SVGAGI. The CDR3 runs 16 residues. J gave up 3 bases and V 1 base, and 8 bases lay outside the gene matches. The CDR3 is CASSYLPREGHYEQYF. The CDR3 bases are TGTGCCAGCAGTTACTTGCCCCGGGAGGGCCACTACGAGCAGTACTTC.